This T cell receptor beta chain was sequenced during a study of T cell clones after liver transplantation. Study information: HCV positivity affected three of eight recipients; the rest lacked autoimmune or viral indications. General study results and limits: In a couple of subjects, few donor cells limited the measurable donor-reactive repertoire. Small, mixed patient groups and varying post-transplant times limit these conclusions.

Worth noting for this clone: The antigen is undetermined.

Germline V gives CDR1 MNHNY, CDR2 SVGAGI (reference sequence). This CDR3 has 14 residues. Trimming removed 6 bases from V and 2 bases from J, with 13 bases in between. Measured with immunoSEQ multiplex PCR; TCRdb has only the in-frame clones, and not every one. In the table there are about 16,000 clones, 75% to 85% of which are singletons. The chain recombines TRBV6-6 with TRBJ1-2; D gene ambiguous. The sequencing used CD8+ T cells from blood, collected roughly 50 months after liver transplant. The clonotype was recovered from a human patient who received a liver transplant. Some of these T cells may belong to the graft donor. The CDR3 sequence is CASSPLAENYGYTF. CDR3 DNA: TGTGCCAGCAGCCCTCTGGCAGAGAACTATGGCTACACCTTC.